This T cell receptor (beta chain) emerged from a study of T cells after yellow fever vaccination. Notes on the study in general: A large majority of primary-vaccination clones showed up again after the booster (roughly 96% CD4, roughly 88% CD8). The secondary response was weaker, and its peak arrived faster, on day 5 versus 15.

The CDR3 spans 16 residues. CDR1 is MNHNY, CDR2 SVGAGI, per germline (reference sequence). Trimming at V came to 5 bases and at J to 3 bases, leaving 9 bases not matched to a gene. This clonotype has a count of ten or more. As yet, its antigen is unknown. The TCR cDNA carried a universal primer site and UMIs from 5'RACE template switching. TCRdb redid the calling of the 5' RACE reads with MiXCR, one entry per CDR3 protein. In the table there are hundreds of thousands of distinct CDR3 sequences, around 3.6% of which are singletons. The rearrangement links TRBV6-6 to TRBJ1-4; 7 bases agree with TRBD1. This sequence originates from a man younger than 35 who received the YFV17D yellow fever vaccine. Sample: PBMCs, taken on the day of the yellow fever booster vaccination. The CDR3 sequence is CASSLIGDRANEKLFF. The DNA for the CDR3 is TGTGCCAGCAGTCTAATAGGGGACAGAGCTAATGAAAAACTGTTTTTT.